The rows below give T cell receptor beta chains drawn from one sample of a study of identical twins. TCRdb independently ran MiXCR on the 5' RACE reads; one entry per CDR3 protein. The repertoire consists of about 810,000 distinct CDR3 sequences, with 9% to 15% occurring once and the leading ten covering under 2%. The same data also went into a second study, on yellow fever vaccine responses in identical twins.

Sample: PBMCs. The source is a woman aged 18-29 years in good health. The CDR3 runs from the conserved cysteine through the conserved F or W. D genes are given only for firm matches. Expanded clones are given a class, and other clones once, few, many or no size at all.

D: -; length: 12; J: TRBJ2-2; size: few; V: TRBV29-1; DNA: TGCAGCGCCGAACAGGGATCCGGGGAGCTGTTTTTT; CDR3: CSAEQGSGELFF
D: -; length: 14; J: TRBJ2-5; size: -; V: TRBV15; DNA: TGTGCCACCAGCAGAGAGACGGGTCAAGACACCCAGTACTTC; CDR3: CATSRETGQDTQYF
D: -; length: 14; J: TRBJ2-2; size: -; V: TRBV27; DNA: TGTGCCAGCAGAGCCGGGACAACCACCGGGGAGCTGTTTTTT; CDR3: CASRAGTTTGELFF
D: -; length: 13; J: TRBJ2-7; size: few; V: TRBV12-3/TRBV12-4; DNA: TGTGCCAGCAGCGGGAGTATGCCCTACGAGCAGTACTTC; CDR3: CASSGSMPYEQYF
D: -; length: 14; J: TRBJ2-7; size: few; V: TRBV27; DNA: TGTGCCACTACTTCAGGGGAGATCGGATACGAGCAGTACTTC; CDR3: CATTSGEIGYEQYF
D: -; length: 14; J: TRBJ2-1; size: many; V: TRBV20-1; DNA: TGCAGTGCTAGAGATCACGCGGGGATCAATGAGCAGTTCTTC; CDR3: CSARDHAGINEQFF
D: TRBD2; length: 16; J: TRBJ2-5; size: few; V: TRBV2; DNA: TGTGCCAGCAGTGTAGCGGGAGGCCTCATTCAAGAGACCCAGTACTTC; CDR3: CASSVAGGLIQETQYF
D: -; length: 16; J: TRBJ2-1; size: -; V: TRBV28; DNA: TGTGCCAGCAGTTCCACGAGCGGGCACGCTAACAATGAGCAGTTCTTC; CDR3: CASSSTSGHANNEQFF
D: TRBD1; length: 15; J: TRBJ2-1; size: -; V: TRBV19; DNA: TGTGCCAGTAGTATGAGAGGACAGGGTAGGGATGAGCAGTTCTTC; CDR3: CASSMRGQGRDEQFF
D: -; length: 17; J: TRBJ2-7; size: many; V: TRBV7-6; DNA: TGTGCCAGCAGCTTAGCGCACCCAGAGGCCTCCTCCTACGAGCAGTACTTC; CDR3: CASSLAHPEASSYEQYF
D: TRBD1; length: 16; J: TRBJ1-1; size: few; V: TRBV20-1; DNA: TGCAGTGCTAGCCGCCGACAGGGAAAAGTACTCACTGAAGCTTTCTTT; CDR3: CSASRRQGKVLTEAFF
D: -; length: 14; J: TRBJ2-1; size: -; V: TRBV2; DNA: TGTGCCAGCAGTGTAACAGGTTCGGGTCGGGAGCAGTTCTTC; CDR3: CASSVTGSGREQFF
D: TRBD1; length: 18; J: TRBJ1-6; size: many; V: TRBV7-8; DNA: TGTGCCAGCAGCTTACCGGGACAGGGTCTTTTGTATAATTCACCCCTCCACTTT; CDR3: CASSLPGQGLLYNSPLHF
D: TRBD2; length: 15; J: TRBJ2-5; size: few; V: TRBV5-1; DNA: TGCGCCAGCAGATTGGAGCGGGGGAAACAAGAGACCCAGTACTTC; CDR3: CASRLERGKQETQYF
D: -; length: 15; J: TRBJ2-2; size: many; V: TRBV28; DNA: TGTGCCAGCAGTTTAAGCAGCATGAACACCGGGGAGCTGTTTTTT; CDR3: CASSLSSMNTGELFF
D: -; length: 15; J: TRBJ1-6; size: -; V: TRBV11-3; DNA: TGTGCCAGCAGCATTCAGAGCTCCTATAATTCACCCCTCCACTTT; CDR3: CASSIQSSYNSPLHF
D: TRBD2; length: 17; J: TRBJ2-5; size: -; V: TRBV15; DNA: TGTGCCACCAGCAGAGACCGACTAGCGCAGTACCAAGAGACCCAGTACTTC; CDR3: CATSRDRLAQYQETQYF
D: TRBD1; length: 15; J: TRBJ2-1; size: -; V: TRBV7-9; DNA: TGTGCCAGCAGCTTCGCCCGGGACAGCTACAATGAGCAGTTCTTC; CDR3: CASSFARDSYNEQFF
D: TRBD1; length: 13; J: TRBJ2-5; size: many; V: TRBV29-1; DNA: TGCAGCTCTACAGGGGGGTTCCAAGAGACCCAGTACTTC; CDR3: CSSTGGFQETQYF
D: -; length: 17; J: TRBJ2-6; size: -; V: TRBV24-1; DNA: TGTGCCACCAGTGGCCGGGATGGGTTCTCTGGGGCCAACGTCCTGACTTTC; CDR3: CATSGRDGFSGANVLTF
D: -; length: 13; J: TRBJ1-1; size: few; V: TRBV5-1; DNA: TGCGCCAGCAGCTGGGGTGACAGCACTGAAGCTTTCTTT; CDR3: CASSWGDSTEAFF
D: -; length: 14; J: TRBJ1-2; size: -; V: TRBV2; DNA: TGTGCCAGCAGTGAACAGGGCCCCCTAAGGGGCTACACCTTC; CDR3: CASSEQGPLRGYTF
D: TRBD1; length: 15; J: TRBJ1-1; size: few; V: TRBV5-1; DNA: TGCGCCAGCAGCTTTCAAACAGGGGTGGGAACTGAAGCTTTCTTT; CDR3: CASSFQTGVGTEAFF
D: TRBD1; length: 11; J: TRBJ1-1; size: -; V: TRBV10-3; DNA: TGTGCCATCCAACAGGGGACTGAAGCTTTCTTT; CDR3: CAIQQGTEAFF
D: TRBD2; length: 17; J: TRBJ2-1; size: few; V: TRBV27; DNA: TGTGCCAGCAGTTTAGGAGTCCCTAGCGGGAGGGCTGCTGAGCAGTTCTTC; CDR3: CASSLGVPSGRAAEQFF
D: TRBD2; length: 15; J: TRBJ2-1; size: many; V: TRBV12-3/TRBV12-4; DNA: TGTGCCAGCAGTGCGAGCGGGGGGGCCTACAATGAGCAGTTCTTC; CDR3: CASSASGGAYNEQFF
D: -; length: 15; J: TRBJ2-3; size: few; V: TRBV10-3; DNA: TGTGCCATCAGTGAGTTTGCCGGTTCCACAGATACGCAGTATTTT; CDR3: CAISEFAGSTDTQYF
D: TRBD1; length: 15; J: TRBJ1-2; size: -; V: TRBV20-1; DNA: TGCAGTGCTAGAGCCGCCGACAGGGCCGGTCTCGGCTACACCTTC; CDR3: CSARAADRAGLGYTF